These 30 T cell receptor beta chains were all obtained from the same sample, sequenced in a study of blood T cells in healthy people across ages. A J-beta primer mix and a sample-barcoded 5' primer were used in a second PCR of roughly 6 to 11 cycles. TCRdb reprocessed the 5' RACE reads with MiXCR, giving one entry per CDR3 protein. The sample includes fewer than 2,000,000 distinct CDR3 sequences, around 35% of them seen just once. Source material: blood. The receptors originated from a woman aged 25 to 39 in good health.

The chain has TRBV5-1 and TRBJ2-7; 11 bases agree with TRBD2. This CDR3 has 15 amino acids. Germline assignment: CDR1 SGHRS and CDR2 YFSETQ. The trim removed 5 bases at V and 3 bases at J, leaving 7 bases unmatched. CDR3 coding DNA: TGCGCCAGCAGGTATAGCGGGGGGGCCTTCTACGAGCAGTACTTC. This translates into CASRYSGGAFYEQYF. The full variable domain, completed using reference TRBV5-1 and TRBJ2-7, is KAGVTQTPRYLIKTRGQQVTLSCSPISGHRSVSWYQQTPGQGLQFLFEYFSETQRNKGNFPGRFSGRQFSNSRSEMNVSTLELGDSALYLCASRYSGGAFYEQYFGPGTRLTVT.

This clonotype was counted only a few times. The chain carries TRBV7-9 and TRBJ2-5; 9 positions agree with TRBD1. J was trimmed by 5 bases and V by 2 bases; bases with no gene match: 3. Germline CDR1 and CDR2: SEHNR and FQNEAQ (reference sequence). This CDR3 contains 14 residues. The CDR3 region has the DNA TGTGCCAGCAGCTTACGGGACAGGGACGAGACCCAGTACTTC. As protein: CASSLRDRDETQYF.

V usage is TRBV20-1 and J usage is TRBJ2-5; D tentatively fits TRBD1 or TRBD2 (5 bases each). The end of the DNA is better explained by TRBJ2-7, so the J call may be wrong. The CDR3 contains 14 residues. Germline values: CDR1 DFQATT, CDR2 SNEGSKA (reference sequence). CDR3 sequence: CSAPRAPGRYEQYF. The CDR3 DNA reads as TGCAGTGCCCCCCGGGCCCCGGGGCGTTACGAGCAGTACTTC.

This clonotype has a handful of counts. The V call is TRBV6-5, the J call TRBJ2-1; the match to TRBD2 covers 8 bases. Germline CDR1 reads MNHEY; CDR2 reads SVGAGI. Losses at the gene ends were 5 bases for V and 11 bases for J; bases not matched to a gene: 14. The CDR3 has 15 amino acids. Here the CDR3 reads CASSPGAGGVKQQFF. In DNA form, the CDR3 reads TGTGCCAGCAGTCCGGGGGCGGGAGGAGTAAAGCAGCAGTTCTTC.

This clonotype was found once. One end of the junction is discordant with germline, which a read error may explain. This sequence joins TRBV29-1 and TRBJ2-3; D is ambiguous. CDR1 SQVTM and CDR2 ANQGSEA come from the germline V gene. This CDR3 contains 11 residues. The CDR3 spells CSVGDPDTRYF. The CDR3 nucleotides read TGCAGCGTTGGGGATCCCGATACGCGGTATTTT.

The rearrangement joins TRBV27 to TRBJ2-6; TRBD1 matches at 12 bases. The germline V gene has CDR1 MNHEY and CDR2 SMNVEV (reference sequence). The trim removed 4 bases at V and 3 bases at J, leaving 4 bases unmatched. This CDR3 comprises 17 residues. CDR3 DNA: TGTGCCAGCAGTTGGGACAGGGGGCGCGGTGGGGCCAACGTCCTGACTTTC. As protein: CASSWDRGRGGANVLTF.

As to this clonotype: Relative to the germline gene, one junction end is altered; a read error may explain this. This chain connects TRBV5-1 to TRBJ2-5, with unresolved D. The CDR3 runs to 15 residues. Germline-derived CDR1 and CDR2 are SGHRS and YFSETQ. The CDR3 DNA is TGCGCCAGCGGCTTGGGATTCACAGCCCAAGAGACCCAGTACTTC. Translating gives CASGLGFTAQETQYF.

This clonotype was picked up a small number of times. The gene calls are TRBV20-1 and TRBJ2-5; 9 nucleotides line up with TRBD2. The J call is in doubt because the DNA end fits TRBJ2-7 better. The CDR3 runs 14 residues. The germline V gene encodes CDR1 DFQATT and CDR2 SNEGSKA (reference sequence). This CDR3 is CSARVGLAFDEQYF. The DNA for the CDR3 is TGCAGTGCTAGGGTGGGACTAGCTTTTGACGAGCAGTACTTC.

The sample holds a few counts of this clonotype. CDR3 amino acids: CASSLAGGGRGEPTDTQYF. CDR3 nucleotides: TGCGCCAGCAGCTTGGCCGGAGGTGGGCGGGGGGAGCCCACAGATACGCAGTATTTT. This chain connects TRBV5-1 to TRBJ2-3, with 8 bases fitting TRBD2. Germline CDR1 is SGHRS and CDR2 is YFSETQ. Losses at the gene ends were 0 bases for V and 2 bases for J; bases not matched to a gene: 14. The CDR3 spans 19 residues.

This clonotype was seen ten or more times. The chain is built from TRBV7-2 and TRBJ2-3; D is undetermined. With 1 base removed from V and 4 bases from J, the gap between germline ends came to 9 bases. Germline loops: CDR1 SGHTA, CDR2 FQGNSA. This CDR3 contains 14 residues. CDR3 protein: CASSLGQVPDTQYF. The CDR3 bases are TGTGCCAGCAGCTTAGGTCAAGTCCCAGATACGCAGTATTTT.

This clonotype showed up many times. The CDR3 DNA is TGCAGCGGAGGTTTCTCCTACAATGAGCAGTTCTTC. Translation gives CSGGFSYNEQFF. This sequence joins TRBV29-1 and TRBJ2-1; D not resolved. The germline gives CDR1 SQVTM, CDR2 ANQGSEA. This CDR3 is built from 12 residues. Trimming removed 7 bases at V and 0 bases at J, with 7 bases between.

The V and J genes are TRBV12-3 or TRBV12-4 and TRBJ2-7; 12 nucleotides align to TRBD2. The CDR3 has 18 amino acids. J gave up 0 bases and V 3 bases, and 9 bases lay outside the gene matches. CDR3 bases: TGTGCCAGCAGTTTCAGGACTAGCGGGGCGCCTTCCTCCTACGAGCAGTACTTC. As protein: CASSFRTSGAPSSYEQYF.

The J gene is TRBJ2-7, the V gene TRBV28; TRBD1 matches 7 bases. CDR1 is MDHEN and CDR2 is SYDVKM in the germline V gene. The CDR3 runs 15 residues. V trimming: 6 bases; J trimming: 5 bases; junction bases outside the gene matches: 13. CDR3 amino acids: CASSRTGTVNHEQYF. The CDR3 DNA follows: TGTGCCAGCAGCCGTACCGGGACAGTAAACCACGAGCAGTACTTC.

V is TRBV10-3 and J is TRBJ1-2, with 11 bases aligning to TRBD1. The CDR3 runs to 14 residues. V lost 5 bases and J lost 6; bases outside the gene matches: 5. Looked up from germline, CDR1 is ENHRY and CDR2 is SYGVKD. The CDR3 spells CAISRTGGNHGYTF. The CDR3 nucleotides are TGTGCCATCAGTAGGACAGGGGGCAATCATGGCTACACCTTC.

A few counts support this clonotype. The chain is built from TRBV4-1 and TRBJ2-7; 7 bases are shared with TRBD2. Germline V CDR1 and CDR2: MGHRA, YSYEKL. V shed 0 bases, J shed 6 bases, and the junction held 11 bases outside the gene matches. This CDR3 has 16 amino acids. CDR3 DNA: TGCGCCAGCAGCCAAGATGCGGGGCGGGGGAGAAGCGAGCAGTACTTC. Protein sequence: CASSQDAGRGRSEQYF.

This chain links TRBV18 with TRBJ2-3; possible D gene TRBD1, 5 bases. Germline-derived CDR1 and CDR2 are KGHSH and LQKENI. This CDR3 has 16 amino acids. The V and J ends lost 2 bases and 1 base respectively, with 13 bases between them. This CDR3 reads CASSPVDSYGTDTQYF. CDR3 DNA sequence: TGTGCCAGCTCACCAGTTGACAGTTACGGCACAGATACGCAGTATTTT.

This clonotype occurred a few times. At one boundary the junction diverges from the germline segment, which might be a read error. V usage is TRBV10-3 and J usage is TRBJ2-3; D may be TRBD2 (5 bases). The CDR3 length is 15 residues. CDR1 is ENHRY and CDR2 is SYGVKD in the germline V gene. For the CDR3, the DNA is TGTGCCATCACTGAGGGTTCCGGTAGCACAGATACGCAGTATTTT. It encodes CAITEGSGSTDTQYF.

This sequence joins TRBV28 and TRBJ2-5, with D unclear. Germline V gene lookup returns CDR1 MDHEN and CDR2 SYDVKM. V was clipped by 4 bases and J by 4 bases, with 16 bases between them. This CDR3 has 15 residues. CDR3 in DNA: TGTGCCAGCAGTTCCAGACTGTTGGATAGAGAGACCCAGTACTTC. Residues: CASSSRLLDRETQYF. Full variable domain (missing parts from reference TRBV28 and TRBJ2-5): DVKVTQSSRYLVKRTGEKVFLECVQDMDHENMFWYRQDPGLGLRLIYFSYDVKMKEKGDIPEGYSVSREKKERFSLILESASTNQTSMYLCASSSRLLDRETQYFGPGTRLLVL.

The chain has TRBV4-1 and TRBJ2-7; D may be TRBD1 (5 bases). Trimming left V 4 bases short and J 3 bases short, with 13 bases between. CDR3 length equals 14 residues. CDR1 and CDR2 (germline): MGHRA, YSYEKL. The CDR3 nucleotides read TGCGCCAGCAGCCGAGTACAGGCCCTCTACGAGCAGTACTTC. Protein: CASSRVQALYEQYF.

The V call is TRBV4-1, the J call TRBJ2-3, with D perhaps TRBD1 (5 bases). Germline V gene data show CDR1 as MGHRA and CDR2 as YSYEKL. CDR3 length: 13 residues. Deletions cut 4 bases from V and 4 bases from J, with 9 bases between. The CDR3 DNA is TGCGCCAGCAGCCGGGTGGGGCCAGATACGCAGTATTTT. Its translation is CASSRVGPDTQYF.

V gene TRBV5-1 combines with J gene TRBJ2-1, with TRBD1 identical over 8 bases. Germline CDR1 and CDR2: SGHRS and YFSETQ. With V trimmed by 0 bases and J by 0 bases, 2 bases remained unmatched. The length of the CDR3 is 16 residues. Written as DNA, the CDR3 is TGCGCCAGCAGCTTGGGACAGGGGATCTCCTACAATGAGCAGTTCTTC. Translation: CASSLGQGISYNEQFF.

The rearrangement links TRBV20-1 to TRBJ2-7; TRBD2 agrees at 8 bases. This CDR3 is built from 13 residues. Germline V gene sequence: CDR1 DFQATT, CDR2 SNEGSKA (reference sequence). J gave up 3 bases and V 1 base, and 2 bases lay outside the gene matches. For the CDR3, the DNA is TGCAGTGCTAGAGTAGGGACTAGCTACGAGCAGTACTTC. It codes for CSARVGTSYEQYF.

This clonotype was recorded a few times. This rearrangement joins TRBV6-6 to TRBJ2-1; 8 bases map to TRBD2. This CDR3 has 17 amino acids. Germline V CDR1 and CDR2: MNHNY, SVGAGI (reference sequence). V shed 6 bases and J 2 bases; nucleotides not matched to a gene: 12. CDR3 residues: CASSLKQKREPYNEQFF. CDR3 coding DNA: TGTGCCAGCAGCCTGAAACAAAAGCGGGAGCCCTACAATGAGCAGTTCTTC.

This clonotype has more than one count but fewer than ten. V gene TRBV5-1 combines with J gene TRBJ2-3, with TRBD1 identical over 12 bases. The CDR3 runs 15 residues. The J segment lost 7 bases and the V segment lost 0 bases, leaving 3 bases of the junction unmatched. CDR1 is SGHRS and CDR2 is YFSETQ in the germline V gene. DNA of the CDR3: TGCGCCAGCAGCTTGGGGGACAGGGGGCGTTATACGCAGTATTTT. Protein sequence: CASSLGDRGRYTQYF.

This clonotype was seen more than once but under ten times. V usage is TRBV7-9 and J usage is TRBJ1-1, with D unresolved. Germline CDR1 SEHNR, CDR2 FQNEAQ (reference sequence). The V gene lost 5 bases and the J gene lost 5 bases, with 9 bases spanning the gap. The CDR3 is 12 amino acids. The CDR3 protein is CASSPVGTEAFF. The CDR3 nucleotides are TGTGCCAGCAGCCCGGTTGGGACTGAAGCTTTCTTT.

This clonotype has only a few counts. V is TRBV5-6 and J is TRBJ2-7; 7 nucleotides line up with TRBD2. This CDR3 is built from 12 residues. With 4 bases clipped from V and 6 bases from J, the junction kept 4 bases outside the gene matches. Germline V gene data show CDR1 as SGHDT and CDR2 as YYEEEE. The CDR3 DNA reads as TGTGCCAGCAGCCGGGGGGAAGTCGAGCAGTACTTC. Protein product: CASSRGEVEQYF.

In its sample, this clonotype was seen a few times. The chain couples TRBV12-3 or TRBV12-4 to TRBJ2-1; the match to TRBD2 covers 12 bases. The V gene end was trimmed by 6 bases and the J gene end by 6 bases; junction bases not matched to a gene: 9. The CDR3 spans 16 residues. CDR3 sequence: CASRPKTSGSSNEQFF. CDR3 sequence (DNA): TGTGCCAGCAGGCCCAAGACTAGCGGGAGTAGCAATGAGCAGTTCTTC.

This chain joins TRBV7-3 and TRBJ2-1; D possibly matches TRBD1 or TRBD2 (5 bases each). The CDR3 extends over 16 amino acids. The V end was cut by 3 bases, the J end by 0 bases, with 12 bases between. The V gene's germline CDR1 is SGHTA and CDR2 FQGTGA. The CDR3 coding sequence is TGTGCCAGCAGCTTTTATGAGGGGAGCTCCTACAATGAGCAGTTCTTC. This sequence encodes CASSFYEGSSYNEQFF. Looking up the rest from reference TRBV7-3 and TRBJ2-1 gives the full variable domain: GAGVSQTPSNKVTEKGKYVELRCDPISGHTALYWYRQSLGQGPEFLIYFQGTGAADDSGLPNDRFFAVRPEGSVSTLKIQRTERGDSAVYLCASSFYEGSSYNEQFFGPGTRLTVL.

This clonotype has just a few counts. The rearrangement uses TRBV5-1 and TRBJ1-4; TRBD1 agrees at 8 bases. The junction had 4 bases not matched to a gene; V was cut back by 1 base and J by 11 bases. This CDR3 comprises 13 residues. Germline V gene lookup returns CDR1 SGHRS and CDR2 YFSETQ. CDR3 residues: CASSLQGAEKLFF. Written as DNA, the CDR3 is TGCGCCAGCAGCTTGCAGGGGGCTGAGAAACTGTTTTTT.

This clonotype occurred a few times. J is TRBJ2-1 and V is TRBV3-1, with D unresolved. Trimming cost V 1 base and J 1 base, with 11 bases left between them. CDR1 is LGHDT, CDR2 YNNKEL, per germline (reference sequence). This CDR3 contains 16 residues. CDR3 bases: TGTGCCAGCAGCCAAGGGCTCGACCCTTCCTACAATGAGCAGTTCTTC. Its translation is CASSQGLDPSYNEQFF.